This TCR beta chain was recorded in a study of post-analysis software for immune sequencing data (dated by TCRdb to the mid-2010s). In terms of the full investigation: The recorded disease courses included relapsing-remitting, secondary progressive and progressive-relapsing multiple sclerosis, and some patients had no subtype annotation. The patient repertoires were set against 10 or so previously published healthy control repertoires from donors whose ages ranged from roughly 6 to 25 years. A subset of samples was prepared in parallel using single-end sample barcoding, then pooled and co-amplified after Illumina adapter ligation.

On this clonotype itself: The antigen it binds to is not known. Per-nucleotide qualities are absent, and no much larger clonotype sits a single base away.

Counted from cysteine to phenylalanine, this CDR3 has 13 amino acids. The CDR3 DNA has 39 bases and is translated from base 1. Per the germline V gene, ENHRY is the CDR1 and SYGVKD is the CDR2. Deletion took 2 bases off V and 2 bases off J, with a span of 5 bases between the germline ends. The study at large found these results: The multiple sclerosis patient group was slightly younger than the control group. Normalized Chao1 diversity was significantly lower in multiple sclerosis patients than controls, suggesting substantial peripheral T-cell clonal expansion. When samples were clustered directly using the F measure, samples prepared in the same batch co-clustered strongly, which prompted a batch-effect correction. Roughly 5 TRBV segments, including TRBV5-6, TRBV5-1 and TRBV20-1, were significantly more frequent in patients than controls.

The library came from PCR. The data were produced on an Illumina HiSeq 2500. To reduce PCR and sequencing biases, unique molecular identifiers were incorporated into the TCR beta cDNA libraries. Per 1 to 10 million input T cells, approximately 500,000 cDNA molecules were obtained, such that each molecule approximated one T cell. The same protocol used for the earlier healthy control dataset was applied to prepare and sequence the patient libraries. Samples belonging to the same batch were prepared together, multiplexed and sequenced on a shared HiSeq lane. The published analysis was carried out like this. Raw barcoded reads were processed with MIGEC, and single-read molecular identifier groups were discarded before consensus assembly and CDR3 extraction. Clonotype tables were post-analysed with VDJtools, and diversity was normalized by down-sampling all datasets to the smallest sample size. To correct batch-related cross-sample contamination, repertoire overlap clustering matched CDR3 amino acid sequences but not nucleotide sequences. Starting from the raw public reads, TCRdb applied fastp trimming at Q25, assembled clones with MiXCR and retained in-frame beta chains. Rows with a matching CDR3 protein are joined into one entry that keeps the most common DNA and genes. TCRdb's processing, not the authors' own work, is the source of the V and J calls. The sample table contains 750,000 to 950,000 distinct CDR3 sequences; only one count was recorded for under 70% of them. The ten most abundant clones make up about 4.5% of the sample.

TCR beta repertoires were profiled from peripheral blood of 10 to 15 young patients with multiple sclerosis to demonstrate the VDJtools post-analysis software. The multiple sclerosis patients were children and adolescents between roughly 6 and 17 years of age. Input material: blood. The receptor comes from a girl aged 5-17 years with multiple sclerosis. The receptor chain draws on TRBV10-3 and TRBJ2-3; the D gene lacks a confident call. The CDR3 amino acid sequence is: CAISEPNTDTQYF. The DNA is TGTGCCATCAGTGAGCCTAACACAGATACGCAGTATTTT.